A selection of T cell receptor beta chains follows, all from one sample in a study of blood T cell repertoires in COVID-19. This table comes from immunoSEQ multiplex PCR, and its TCRdb copy is limited to in-frame clones, with some not included. The sample has a few hundred thousand clones; 85% to 90% are singletons. Sequenced sample: peripheral blood. These receptors came from a woman aged 25 to 39 with COVID-19, enrolled during active disease. CDR3s include the opening cysteine and the closing phenylalanine or tryptophan. D genes are given only for firm matches. Some rows have no size entry. The others give once, few or many, or a class for an expanded clone.

V: TRBV5-1; size: once; D: TRBD1; J: TRBJ2-7; DNA: TGCGCCAGCAGCTTTATTGGGGGACAGTTATACTCCTACGAGCAGTACTTC; CDR3: CASSFIGGQLYSYEQYF
V: TRBV6-5; size: few; D: NA; J: TRBJ1-2; DNA: TGTGCCAGCAGTTGGACAGCTGGCTACACCTTC; CDR3: CASSWTAGYTF
V: TRBV27; size: NA; D: NA; J: TRBJ2-7; DNA: TGTGCCAGCAGTTTAGGAGGGGCCGAGCAGTACTTC; CDR3: CASSLGGAEQYF
V: TRBV15; size: NA; D: NA; J: TRBJ1-5; DNA: TGTGCCACCAGTCTCGGTTACCCATTGAGCAATCAGCCCCAGCATTTT; CDR3: CATSLGYPLSNQPQHF
V: TRBV3-1/TRBV3-2; size: NA; D: NA; J: TRBJ2-4; DNA: TGTGCCAGCAGCCTCAGCGGGCTAGGGGCAGACATTCAGTACTTC; CDR3: CASSLSGLGADIQYF
V: TRBV14; size: NA; D: NA; J: TRBJ2-4; DNA: TGTGCCAGCAGCCAAGTCCAAGGTGGGGGGAAAAACATTCAGTACTTC; CDR3: CASSQVQGGGKNIQYF
V: TRBV3-1/TRBV3-2; size: NA; D: TRBD1; J: TRBJ1-2; DNA: TGTGCCAGCAGCCTCCGACAGGGCCCCTATGGCTACACCTTC; CDR3: CASSLRQGPYGYTF
V: TRBV29-1; size: NA; D: TRBD1; J: TRBJ2-3; DNA: TGCAGCGCCAGGGGGATGTCGGGGCACACAGATACGCAGTATTTT; CDR3: CSARGMSGHTDTQYF
V: TRBV7-6; size: NA; D: TRBD1; J: TRBJ2-7; DNA: TGTGCCAGCAGCAAGGGGACAGGGGGCGAGCAGTACTTC; CDR3: CASSKGTGGEQYF
V: TRBV21-1; size: NA; D: NA; J: TRBJ2-7; DNA: TGTGCCAGCAGCAAAGGAAGGAGGGCAGGGAGAGGGTACGAGCAGTACTTC; CDR3: CASSKGRRAGRGYEQYF
V: TRBV6-5; size: NA; D: NA; J: TRBJ2-7; DNA: TGTGCCAGCAGGACGGACACTGCTTTCTACGAGCAGTACTTC; CDR3: CASRTDTAFYEQYF
V: TRBV9; size: NA; D: NA; J: TRBJ1-6; DNA: TGTGCCAGCAGCGTAACGGCAGGGGATAATTCACCCCTCCACTTT; CDR3: CASSVTAGDNSPLHF
V: TRBV10-3; size: NA; D: NA; J: TRBJ1-3; DNA: TGTGCCATCAGTGACCCCAGACAGGAATACCTCTCTGGAAACACCATATATTTT; CDR3: CAISDPRQEYLSGNTIYF
V: TRBV25-1; size: NA; D: NA; J: TRBJ1-1; DNA: TGTGCCAGCAGAGGACAAGGGAACACTGAAGCTTTCTTT; CDR3: CASRGQGNTEAFF
V: TRBV18; size: NA; D: NA; J: TRBJ2-1; DNA: TGTGCCAGCTCACCTCCGGTCGCCTACTCCTACAATGAGCAGTTCTTC; CDR3: CASSPPVAYSYNEQFF
V: TRBV7-2; size: NA; D: TRBD2; J: TRBJ2-2; DNA: TGTGCCAGCAGCCGGGACTACCCCACACGGGGGGAGCTGTTTTTT; CDR3: CASSRDYPTRGELFF
V: TRBV5-1; size: NA; D: TRBD2; J: TRBJ2-1; DNA: TGCGCCAGCACCTCTAGCGGGGGTAGGGATGAGCAGTTCTTC; CDR3: CASTSSGGRDEQFF
V: TRBV19; size: once; D: NA; J: TRBJ1-1; DNA: TGTGCCAGTAGTAAGACTTACACTGAAGCTTTCTTT; CDR3: CASSKTYTEAFF
V: TRBV5-1; size: NA; D: TRBD2; J: TRBJ2-2; DNA: TGCGCCAGCAGCTTGGCCGGGACTAGCGGGAGTGGCACCGGGGAGCTGTTTTTT; CDR3: CASSLAGTSGSGTGELFF
V: TRBV14; size: NA; D: NA; J: TRBJ2-3; DNA: TGTGCCAGCAGCATCCTAGCTTTTCCTGAAGATACGCAGTATTTT; CDR3: CASSILAFPEDTQYF
V: TRBV11-2; size: NA; D: NA; J: TRBJ1-1; DNA: TGTGCCAGCAGCTTAGATCCGGGGGGGAACACTGAAGCTTTCTTT; CDR3: CASSLDPGGNTEAFF
V: TRBV19; size: NA; D: TRBD2; J: TRBJ2-2; DNA: TGTGCCAGTAGTAGAACTAGCGGGAGGGTAATGCCCGGGGAGCTGTTTTTT; CDR3: CASSRTSGRVMPGELFF
V: TRBV5-6; size: NA; D: NA; J: TRBJ1-2; DNA: TGTGCCAGCAGCTACCCCGACACGACCTCTAACTATGGCTACACCTTC; CDR3: CASSYPDTTSNYGYTF
V: TRBV4-1; size: once; D: TRBD2; J: TRBJ2-1; DNA: TGCGCCAGCAGCCAAGATCCTAGCGGACTATCCTACAATGAGCAGTTCTTC; CDR3: CASSQDPSGLSYNEQFF
V: TRBV24-1; size: once; D: NA; J: TRBJ2-3; DNA: TGTGCCACCAGTGATATCCAGGGTGACAGCACAGATACGCAGTATTTT; CDR3: CATSDIQGDSTDTQYF
V: TRBV7-3; size: NA; D: NA; J: TRBJ2-7; DNA: TGTGCCAGCAGCTTACGACCTTCGACTACCTCCGAGCAGTACTTC; CDR3: CASSLRPSTTSEQYF
V: TRBV29-1; size: once; D: NA; J: TRBJ2-3; DNA: TGCAGCGCCGGAGAGGGTCCAGATACGCAGTATTTT; CDR3: CSAGEGPDTQYF
V: TRBV28; size: NA; D: NA; J: TRBJ2-7; DNA: TGTGCCAGCAGTTTTAGCTCCTACGAGCAGTACTTC; CDR3: CASSFSSYEQYF
V: TRBV7-2; size: NA; D: NA; J: TRBJ1-5; DNA: TGTGCCAGCAGCTTAGCATTTGCGACCCAGCATTTT; CDR3: CASSLAFATQHF
V: TRBV19; size: once; D: TRBD1; J: TRBJ2-7; DNA: TGTGCCAGTAGTTGGACAGGGTCCCACGAGCAGTACTTC; CDR3: CASSWTGSHEQYF
V: TRBV5-1; size: NA; D: TRBD2; J: TRBJ2-1; DNA: TGCGCCAGCAGCAGCGAGGCTAGCGGTGACAATGAGCAGTTCTTC; CDR3: CASSSEASGDNEQFF
V: TRBV5-1; size: NA; D: NA; J: TRBJ1-4; DNA: TGCGCCAGCAGCTTGGGCAGGGTAAAGGGTGAAAAACTGTTTTTT; CDR3: CASSLGRVKGEKLFF
V: TRBV7-8; size: NA; D: TRBD1; J: TRBJ1-3; DNA: TGTGCCAGCAGCTTTGACAGGGGAGACTCTAGTTACACCATATATTTT; CDR3: CASSFDRGDSSYTIYF
V: TRBV7-9; size: NA; D: TRBD2; J: TRBJ2-1; DNA: TGTGCCAGCAGCTTAGCTCTTTTAGCGGGAGGCGCTTACAATGAGCAGTTCTTC; CDR3: CASSLALLAGGAYNEQFF
V: TRBV25-1; size: NA; D: TRBD1; J: TRBJ1-2; DNA: TGTGCCAGCAGTGAAGGGACAGGGGGCTCTGGCTACACCTTC; CDR3: CASSEGTGGSGYTF
V: TRBV19; size: NA; D: NA; J: TRBJ1-1; DNA: TGTGCCAGTAGTATACAGGGTTTCGAAGCTTTCTTT; CDR3: CASSIQGFEAFF
V: TRBV10-1; size: few; D: TRBD1; J: TRBJ1-4; DNA: TGCGCCAGCAGTTTTGCTTGTTGGGGACAGGGGTACTCAAGTGAAAAACTGTTTTTT; CDR3: CASSFACWGQGYSSEKLFF
V: TRBV29-1; size: NA; D: NA; J: TRBJ1-3; DNA: TGCAGCGTTGAACTGGGAACGGGGTTCTTCGGAAACACCATATATTTT; CDR3: CSVELGTGFFGNTIYF
V: TRBV5-4; size: once; D: TRBD2; J: TRBJ2-3; DNA: TGTGCCAGCAGCTACTCGACTAGCGGGAGGGCCTTCGGCACAGATACGCAGTATTTT; CDR3: CASSYSTSGRAFGTDTQYF
V: TRBV30; size: NA; D: NA; J: TRBJ1-1; DNA: TGTGCCTGGAGTGGACGGGAATGGGCTGAAGCTTTCTTT; CDR3: CAWSGREWAEAFF